These 15 T cell receptor beta chains came from one sample sequenced in a study of cytomegalovirus exposure and HLA in healthy donors. PCR involved 60 Vbeta and 13 Jbeta primers. Here immunoSEQ multiplex PCR was the method, and the copy in TCRdb shows in-frame clones only, minus some. The table includes approximately 100,000 clones, about 81% detected once. Sequencing was done on a sample of PBMCs. These TCRs come from a man aged 50 or older in good health and CMV-seronegative.

Only one count was recorded for this clone. The rearrangement links TRBV5-1 to TRBJ1-5, with TRBD1 matching over 10 bases. Trimming at V came to 4 bases and at J to 2 bases, leaving 3 bases not matched to a gene. The length of the CDR3 is 15 residues. The germline V gene encodes CDR1 SGHRS and CDR2 YFSETQ. CDR3 nucleotides: TGCGCCAGCAGCATGACAGGGGGCGGCAATCAGCCCCAGCATTTT. The encoded protein is CASSMTGGGNQPQHF.

To note about this clone: The sample holds other DNA sequences that translate to the same CDR3. Here the CDR3 DNA reads TGCAGTGCTAGAGGCAGCTACGAGCAGTACTTC. It translates to CSARGSYEQYF. The chain uses TRBV20-1 and TRBJ2-7; no definite D call. V shed 1 base and J shed 3 bases, with 4 bases lying between them. The CDR3 extends over 11 amino acids. CDR1 DFQATT and CDR2 SNEGSKA come from the germline V gene (reference sequence).

The chain employs TRBV30 and TRBJ1-6; a weak D match, TRBD1 (6 bases). Germline loops: CDR1 GTSNPN, CDR2 SVGIG (reference sequence). V was trimmed by 3 bases and J by 8 bases, leaving 14 bases between them. This CDR3 has 14 amino acids. CDR3 bases: TGTGCCTGGAGCCCGGGACAATGGTATTCACCCCTCCACTTT. Amino acid sequence: CAWSPGQWYSPLHF.

V and J are TRBV6-6 and TRBJ1-3; D gene uncertain. V lost 5 bases, J lost 0 bases, and 11 bases lay in between. The CDR3 spans 15 residues. The germline gives CDR1 MNHNY, CDR2 SVGAGI (reference sequence). The CDR3 nucleotides read TGTGCCAGCAGTCCCCACGGGGACTCTGGAAACACCATATATTTT. Amino acid sequence: CASSPHGDSGNTIYF.

This chain links TRBV9 with TRBJ2-1; D ambiguous. This CDR3 has 15 residues. CDR1 and CDR2 from the germline V gene are SGDLS and YYNGEE. The ends were cut back, 3 bases at V and 0 bases at J, with 10 bases in the middle. The CDR3 here is CASSASEASYNEQFF. CDR3 nucleotide sequence: TGTGCCAGCAGCGCCTCAGAGGCCTCCTACAATGAGCAGTTCTTC.

This clone was seen many times. This chain links TRBV30 with TRBJ1-1; D unresolved. The CDR3 contains 11 residues. Trimming shortened V by 5 bases and J by 1 base, and 5 bases separated the two germline ends. Looked up from germline, CDR1 is GTSNPN and CDR2 is SVGIG (reference sequence). The CDR3 bases are TGTGCCTGGGGGCCGAACACTGAAGCTTTCTTT. Protein product: CAWGPNTEAFF.

The gene calls are TRBV9 and TRBJ2-6, with a possible D match to TRBD1 (6 bases). The CDR3 loop spans 17 amino acids. The V end lost 0 bases, the J end lost 0 bases, and 10 bases lay between the germline ends. CDR1 and CDR2 (germline): SGDLS, YYNGEE. The CDR3 is CASSVGGQLSGANVLTF. The DNA of the CDR3 is TGTGCCAGCAGCGTAGGAGGACAGCTCTCTGGGGCCAACGTCCTGACTTTC.

Turning to this clone: The junction does not match germline at one end; this may be a read error. The chain joins TRBV29-1 to TRBJ2-3; 10 bases are shared with TRBD1. Germline lookup yields CDR1 SQVTM and CDR2 ANQGSEA. The CDR3 totals 13 residues. As DNA, the CDR3 is TGCAGCGTTGAAGATAGAGGGACAGGGGTTCCCCTTTTT. It is translated as CSVEDRGTGVPLF.

In this sample, this clone turned up once. Sequence at one end of the junction differs from germline and may be a read error. The rearrangement uses TRBV7-9 and TRBJ1-1; 8 nucleotides line up with TRBD1. This CDR3 is 15 amino acids long. CDR1 and CDR2 from the germline V gene are SEHNR and FQNEAQ (reference sequence). CDR3 region: CSSSLNTGGSTEAFF. The CDR3 region has the DNA TGTTCCAGCAGCTTAAATACAGGGGGTAGTACTGAAGCTTTCTTT.

The chain is built from TRBV5-1 and TRBJ2-3; D ambiguous. Trimming left V 4 bases short and J 3 bases short, with 3 bases between. CDR3 size: 11 residues. Germline lookup yields CDR1 SGHRS and CDR2 YFSETQ. This CDR3 is CASSETDTQYF. The DNA for the CDR3 is TGCGCCAGCAGCGAGACAGATACGCAGTATTTT.

The gene calls are TRBV2 and TRBJ2-6; 7 bases fit TRBD1. V lost 6 bases to trimming and J lost 4 bases; unmatched junction nucleotides: 6. Looked up from germline, CDR1 is SNHLY and CDR2 is FYNNEI. This CDR3 has 15 residues. CDR3 nucleotide sequence: TGTGCCAGCAGAGACAGGGTGGCCGGGGCCAACGTCCTGACTTTC. Translation: CASRDRVAGANVLTF. The complete variable domain, with remaining parts taken from reference TRBV2 and TRBJ2-6, reads EPEVTQTPSHQVTQMGQEVILRCVPISNHLYFYWYRQILGQKVEFLVSFYNNEISEKSEIFDDQFSVERPDGSNFTLKIRSTKLEDSAMYFCASRDRVAGANVLTFGAGSRLTVL.

V usage is TRBV6-1 and J usage is TRBJ2-1; D call uncertain. The CDR3 is 11 amino acids. The germline V gene has CDR1 MNHNS and CDR2 SASEGT. V was shortened by 3 bases and J by 8 bases, with 5 bases between the two germline ends. The CDR3 is CASSDRDEQFF. The CDR3 bases are TGTGCCAGCAGTGACCGGGATGAGCAGTTCTTC.

The rearrangement links TRBV5-1 to TRBJ1-4; no clear D gene. The CDR3 totals 16 residues. V was pared by 1 base and J by 5 bases, with 15 bases between. Germline assignment: CDR1 SGHRS and CDR2 YFSETQ. The CDR3 here is CASSLYQVQANEKLFF. In DNA form, the CDR3 reads TGCGCCAGCAGCTTGTATCAAGTGCAGGCGAATGAAAAACTGTTTTTT.

This CDR3 reads CASSPDRVGYTF. CDR3 nucleotide sequence: TGTGCCAGCAGTCCCGACAGGGTTGGCTACACCTTC. V gene TRBV5-5 combines with J gene TRBJ1-2, with TRBD1 matching over 7 bases. CDR1 and CDR2 from the germline V gene are SGHKS and YYEKEE (reference sequence). Losses at the gene ends were 5 bases for V and 7 bases for J; bases not matched to a gene: 5. CDR3 size: 12 residues.

The rearrangement uses TRBV4-1 and TRBJ2-7; D might be TRBD2 (6 bases). The V and J ends lost 4 bases and 0 bases respectively, with 13 bases between them. There are 15 residues in the CDR3. CDR1 is MGHRA and CDR2 is YSYEKL in the germline V gene. The chain's CDR3 is CASSLLSGSSYEQYF. CDR3 nucleotide sequence: TGCGCCAGCAGCCTCCTGTCCGGGAGCTCCTACGAGCAGTACTTC.